This T cell receptor beta chain originates from a study of shared T cell receptors in the human thymus (dated by TCRdb to the early 2020s). With respect to the entire study: The study investigated the way shared, self-reactive T-cell receptor alpha chains are produced in the human thymus.

Comment on this clone: Its antigen is unknown. The input lacks base qualities; no much larger clone sits a single base away.

The library was generated by the immunoSEQ multiplex PCR assay. TCRdb carries this immuneACCESS record with in-frame sequences only. Its versions omit some clonotypes, under half of them owing to an unresolved V gene in the studies checked, with the rest unexplained. The sample table lists roughly 560,000 clones, 75% to 80% of them with a count of one. Approximately 0.013% of the sample is in the top ten clones. V and J lose 0 bases and 5 bases, and a span of 13 bases separates them. Inclusive of the bounding cysteine and phenylalanine, the CDR3 is 14 residues long. Only the CDR3 DNA stays, 42 bases, in frame from base 1. Taken from the germline V gene, the CDR1 and CDR2 loops are SQVTM and ANQGSEA. The same data also contributed to another study, on human thymus T cells. The second study's paper adds: In Finland, the donors were immunologically healthy infants who were having open corrective cardiac surgery for congenital heart defects. The thymus tissue came from surgical resects taken out during corrective cardiac surgery. Biased V and J gene segment usage appeared to be present in both thymic and peripheral blood repertoires. The related research reported highly overlapping thymic TCR repertoires among unrelated individuals. The study used 7 to 9 infant thymus samples plus four related peripheral blood samples to characterize TCR alpha and beta repertoires. Donor ages ranged from about 7 to 250 days, and the cohort comprised six male and a couple of female infants. After being mechanically released from the tissue, thymocytes were kept at -70 degrees C in pellets of about 8.5-32 million cells. A QIAsymphony instrument was used to extract genomic DNA from the frozen cell pellets. The immunoSEQ multiplex PCR assay was used to amplify the TCRB and TCRAD loci from a standardized amount of quality-controlled genomic DNA. The amplicons spanned the V(D)J region and were long enough to cover the CDR3 and allow V and J genes to be identified. Amplicon sequencing was performed on an Illumina platform through the commercial immunoSEQ service. Primer bias and sequencing errors were corrected using previously described methods, and TCRAD and TCRB definitions followed the IMGT database. The repertoires were analysed using immunoSEQ Analyzer 3.0 and VDJTools for basic statistics, V/J segment usage, diversity estimates, rarefaction and pairwise overlap. Diversity was estimated with Chao1, ChaoE, Efron-Thisted, Shannon and inverse Simpson indices, and also on datasets down-sampled to the smallest sample. Repertoire overlap was determined by strict matching of CDR3 nucleotide sequence, V gene and J gene, and Jaccard-based multidimensional scaling clustering was applied. Thymus samples yielded on average about 810,000 unique TCRB clonotypes, compared with 70,000 to 85,000 from blood samples.

This sequence uses TRBV29-1 and TRBJ1-1, with the identity of the D gene unclear. The TCR comes from a boy under two years old with a congenital heart defect. Donor details come from another sample of the same person, matched by shared clones. Source material: thymocytes. The CDR3 region reads CSVEDLGRTTEAFF. The sequence in DNA is TGCAGCGTTGAAGATCTAGGGAGAACGACTGAAGCTTTCTTT.